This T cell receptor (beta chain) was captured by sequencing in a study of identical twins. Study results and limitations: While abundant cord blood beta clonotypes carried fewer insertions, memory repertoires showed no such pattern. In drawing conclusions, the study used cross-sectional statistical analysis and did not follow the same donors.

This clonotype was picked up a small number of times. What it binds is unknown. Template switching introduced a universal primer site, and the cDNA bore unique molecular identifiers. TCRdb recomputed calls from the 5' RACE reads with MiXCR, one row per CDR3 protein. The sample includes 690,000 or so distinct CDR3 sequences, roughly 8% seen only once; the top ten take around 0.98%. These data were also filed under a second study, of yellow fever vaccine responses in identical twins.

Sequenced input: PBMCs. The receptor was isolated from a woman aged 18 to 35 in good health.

CDR3 amino acids: CASSPPGQGAFGELFF. For the CDR3, the DNA is TGTGCCAGCAGCCCCCCGGGACAGGGGGCATTCGGGGAGCTGTTTTTT. The chain uses TRBV6-1 and TRBJ2-2; TRBD1 matches 12 bases. The germline gives CDR1 MNHNS, CDR2 SASEGT. V dropped 6 bases and J dropped 7; count of bases not matched to a gene: 9. The CDR3 loop spans 16 amino acids.